The 3 T cell receptor beta chains presented below share a single source sample, sequenced in a study of shared clonotypes between healthy human individuals. TCRdb's table, derived via immunoSEQ multiplex PCR, lists solely in-frame clones and lacks some. The data show about 470,000 clones, with about four fifths seen just once and roughly 13% held by the top ten. Sequencing was carried out using PBMCs. These receptor sequences come from a woman aged 40 to 49 in good health. Some clones in this sample may be carry-over from other donors' samples.

The rearrangement joins TRBV30 to TRBJ1-5; D perhaps matches TRBD1 (5 bases). The CDR3 runs to 13 residues. The V end lost 2 bases, the J end lost 4 bases, and 9 bases lay between the germline ends. CDR1 and CDR2 from the germline V gene are GTSNPN and SVGIG (reference sequence). In nucleotides, the CDR3 is TGTGCCTGGAGTACAAGGGGAAATCAGCCCCAGCATTTT. This translates into CAWSTRGNQPQHF.

The chain carries TRBV10-3 and TRBJ2-1; D perhaps matches TRBD2 (5 bases). There are 11 residues in the CDR3. Trimming removed 4 bases from V and 8 bases from J, with 6 bases in between. Germline lookup yields CDR1 ENHRY and CDR2 SYGVKD. The CDR3 reads CAISAADEQFF. The CDR3 bases are TGTGCCATCAGTGCAGCGGATGAGCAGTTCTTC.

V and J are TRBV7-9 and TRBJ1-5; possibly TRBD2 for D (5 bases). The DNA end is more similar to TRBJ2-3, so the J call may be wrong. CDR1 SEHNR and CDR2 FQNEAQ come from the germline V gene (reference sequence). The CDR3 is 14 amino acids. CDR3 protein: CASSLGWGDQPQYF. CDR3 coding DNA: TGTGCCAGCAGCTTAGGTTGGGGAGATCAGCCCCAGTATTTT.